This entry concerns a single T cell receptor beta chain. Its antigen remains unidentified. The PCR contained 60 Vbeta and 13 Jbeta primers. Only in-frame clones appear in the TCRdb table, and some are missing; sequencing was by immunoSEQ multiplex PCR. This table lists around 75,000 clones. The data belong to a study of cytomegalovirus exposure and HLA in healthy donors. The germline V gene has CDR1 GTSNPN and CDR2 SVGIG (reference sequence). Between the trimmed V and J ends, which lost 2 bases and 0 bases, there was a span of 7 bases. The CDR3 is made up of 14 amino acids. Study-level results: Diagnosis of cytomegalovirus status made by the classifier reportedly showed high specificity and sensitivity. Usually a TCR sequence was rare, but some public TCRs were found in many donors. Altogether, about 160 TCR beta chains were recorded as cytomegalovirus-associated.

Whereas donors were nominally healthy upon sampling, unrecorded immune exposures were probable. The V gene is TRBV30, the J gene TRBJ2-2; D possibly corresponds to TRBD1 (6 bases). Sequencing input: PBMCs. This TCR was recovered from a boy aged 5-17 years in good health and CMV-seronegative. The CDR3 sequence is CAWSTGTNTGELFF. The CDR3 DNA reads as TGTGCCTGGAGTACAGGGACGAACACCGGGGAGCTGTTTTTT.